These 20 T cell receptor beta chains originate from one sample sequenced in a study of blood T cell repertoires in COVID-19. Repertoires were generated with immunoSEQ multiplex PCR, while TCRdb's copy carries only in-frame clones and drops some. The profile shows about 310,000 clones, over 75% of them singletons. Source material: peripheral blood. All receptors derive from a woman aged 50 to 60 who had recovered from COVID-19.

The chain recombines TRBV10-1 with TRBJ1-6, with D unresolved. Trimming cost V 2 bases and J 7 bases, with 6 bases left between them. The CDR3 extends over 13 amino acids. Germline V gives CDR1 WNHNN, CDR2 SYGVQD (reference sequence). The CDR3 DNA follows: TGCGCCAGCAGTGAGGACGGGAATTCACCCCTCCACTTT. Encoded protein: CASSEDGNSPLHF.

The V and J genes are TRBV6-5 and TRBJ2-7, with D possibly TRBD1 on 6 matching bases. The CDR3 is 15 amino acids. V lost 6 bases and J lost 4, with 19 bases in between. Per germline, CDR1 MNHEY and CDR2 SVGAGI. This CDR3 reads CASRAYWGRVYEQYF. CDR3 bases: TGTGCCAGCAGGGCTTATTGGGGGCGGGTTTACGAGCAGTACTTC.

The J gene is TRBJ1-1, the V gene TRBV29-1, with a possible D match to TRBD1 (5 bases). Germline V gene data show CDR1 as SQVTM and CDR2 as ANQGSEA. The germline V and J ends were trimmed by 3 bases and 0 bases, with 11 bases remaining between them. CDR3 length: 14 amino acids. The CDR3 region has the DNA TGCAGCGTTGAGGGAGGGACCTTGAACACTGAAGCTTTCTTT. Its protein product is CSVEGGTLNTEAFF.

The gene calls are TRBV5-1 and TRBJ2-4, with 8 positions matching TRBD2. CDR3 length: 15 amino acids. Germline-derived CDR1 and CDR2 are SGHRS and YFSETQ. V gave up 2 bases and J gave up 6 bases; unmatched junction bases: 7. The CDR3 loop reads CASSLTAGVGNIQYF. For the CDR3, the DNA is TGCGCCAGCAGCTTAACAGCGGGAGTTGGAAACATTCAGTACTTC.

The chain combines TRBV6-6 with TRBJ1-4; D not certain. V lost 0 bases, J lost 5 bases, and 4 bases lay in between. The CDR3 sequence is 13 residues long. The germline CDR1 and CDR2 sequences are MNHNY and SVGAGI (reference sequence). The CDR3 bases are TGTGCCAGCAGTTACTCAGAGAATGAAAAACTGTTTTTT. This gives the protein CASSYSENEKLFF.

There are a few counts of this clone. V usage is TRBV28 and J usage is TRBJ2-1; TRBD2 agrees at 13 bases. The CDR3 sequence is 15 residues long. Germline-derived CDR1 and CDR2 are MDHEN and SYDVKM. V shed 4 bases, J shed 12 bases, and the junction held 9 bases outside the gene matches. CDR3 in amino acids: CASSSTSGRLLRQFF. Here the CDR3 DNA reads TGTGCCAGCAGTTCGACTAGCGGGAGGCTCTTACGGCAGTTCTTC.

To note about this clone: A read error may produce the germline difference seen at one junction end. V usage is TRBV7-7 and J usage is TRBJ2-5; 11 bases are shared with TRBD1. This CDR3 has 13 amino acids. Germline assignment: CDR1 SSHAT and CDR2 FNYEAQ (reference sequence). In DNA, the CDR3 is TGTGCTAGCAGCTGGACAGGGGGCGAGACCCAGTACTTC. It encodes CASSWTGGETQYF.

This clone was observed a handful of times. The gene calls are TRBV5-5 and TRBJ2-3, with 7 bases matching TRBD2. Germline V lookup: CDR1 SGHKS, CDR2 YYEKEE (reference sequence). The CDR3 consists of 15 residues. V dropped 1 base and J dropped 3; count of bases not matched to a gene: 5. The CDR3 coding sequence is TGTGCCAGCAGCTTGAGGACTAGTATGACAGATACGCAGTATTTT. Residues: CASSLRTSMTDTQYF.

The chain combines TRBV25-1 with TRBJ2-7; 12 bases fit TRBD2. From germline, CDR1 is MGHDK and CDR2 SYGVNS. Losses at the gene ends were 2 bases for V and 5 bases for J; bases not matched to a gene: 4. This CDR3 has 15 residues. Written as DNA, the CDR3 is TGTGCCAGCAGTGAACGACTAGCGGGAGTGGACGAGCAGTACTTC. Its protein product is CASSERLAGVDEQYF.

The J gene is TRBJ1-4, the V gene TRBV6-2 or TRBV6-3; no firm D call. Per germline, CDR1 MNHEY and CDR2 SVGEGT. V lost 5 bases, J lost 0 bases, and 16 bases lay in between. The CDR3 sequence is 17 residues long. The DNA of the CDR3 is TGTGCCAGCAGTACCTCCGCGGAGCCCACAACTAATGAAAAACTGTTTTTT. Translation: CASSTSAEPTTNEKLFF.

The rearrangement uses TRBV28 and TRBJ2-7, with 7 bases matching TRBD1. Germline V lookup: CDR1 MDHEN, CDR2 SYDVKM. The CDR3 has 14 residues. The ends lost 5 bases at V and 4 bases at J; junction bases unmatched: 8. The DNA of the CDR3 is TGTGCCAGCAGTCACACCGGGACAGATTACGAGCAGTACTTC. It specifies CASSHTGTDYEQYF.

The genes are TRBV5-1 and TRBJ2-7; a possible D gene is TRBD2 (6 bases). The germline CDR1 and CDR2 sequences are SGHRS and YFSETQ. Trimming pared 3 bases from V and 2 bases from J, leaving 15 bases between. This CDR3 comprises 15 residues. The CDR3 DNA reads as TGCGCCAGCAGCTCGACCGGGACTGAGGCCTACGAGCAGTACTTC. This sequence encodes CASSSTGTEAYEQYF. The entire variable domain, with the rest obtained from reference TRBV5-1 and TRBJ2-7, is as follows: KAGVTQTPRYLIKTRGQQVTLSCSPISGHRSVSWYQQTPGQGLQFLFEYFSETQRNKGNFPGRFSGRQFSNSRSEMNVSTLELGDSALYLCASSSTGTEAYEQYFGPGTRLTVT.

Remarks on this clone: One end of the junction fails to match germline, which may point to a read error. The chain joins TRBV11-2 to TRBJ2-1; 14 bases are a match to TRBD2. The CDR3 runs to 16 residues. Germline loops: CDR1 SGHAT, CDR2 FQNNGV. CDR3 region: CASSPRGTSGSEWRVF. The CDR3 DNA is TGTGCCAGCAGCCCCCGTGGGACTAGCGGGAGCGAGTGGCGGGTCTTC.

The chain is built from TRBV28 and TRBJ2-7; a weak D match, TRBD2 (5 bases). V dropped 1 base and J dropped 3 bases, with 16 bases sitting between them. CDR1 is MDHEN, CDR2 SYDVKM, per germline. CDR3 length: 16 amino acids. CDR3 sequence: CASSLSSGGRLYEQYF. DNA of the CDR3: TGTGCCAGCAGTTTATCAAGCGGAGGACGACTCTACGAGCAGTACTTC.

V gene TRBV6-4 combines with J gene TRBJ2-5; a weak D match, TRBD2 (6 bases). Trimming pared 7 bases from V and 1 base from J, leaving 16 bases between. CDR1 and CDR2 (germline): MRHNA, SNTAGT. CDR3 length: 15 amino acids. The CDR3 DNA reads TGTGCCAGCAAAACCGGGCGGGGCCCCCAAGAGACCCAGTACTTC. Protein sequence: CASKTGRGPQETQYF.

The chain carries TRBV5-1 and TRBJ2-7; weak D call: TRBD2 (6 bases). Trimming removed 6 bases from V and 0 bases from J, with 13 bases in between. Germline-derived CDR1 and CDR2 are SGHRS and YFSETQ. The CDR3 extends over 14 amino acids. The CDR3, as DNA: TGCGCCAGCAACCTAGCGCCCAGCTCCTACGAGCAGTACTTC. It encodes CASNLAPSSYEQYF.

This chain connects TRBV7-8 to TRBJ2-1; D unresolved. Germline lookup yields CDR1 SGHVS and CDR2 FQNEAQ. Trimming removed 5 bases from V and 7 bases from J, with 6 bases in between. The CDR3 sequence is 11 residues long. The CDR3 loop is CASSPRNEQFF. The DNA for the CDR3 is TGTGCCAGCAGCCCCCGGAATGAGCAGTTCTTC.

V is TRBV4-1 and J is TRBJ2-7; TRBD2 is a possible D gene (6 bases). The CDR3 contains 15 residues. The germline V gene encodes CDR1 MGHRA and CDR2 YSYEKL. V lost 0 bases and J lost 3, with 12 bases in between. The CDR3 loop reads CASSQDWRENYEQYF. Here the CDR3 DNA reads TGCGCCAGCAGCCAAGATTGGAGGGAGAACTACGAGCAGTACTTC.

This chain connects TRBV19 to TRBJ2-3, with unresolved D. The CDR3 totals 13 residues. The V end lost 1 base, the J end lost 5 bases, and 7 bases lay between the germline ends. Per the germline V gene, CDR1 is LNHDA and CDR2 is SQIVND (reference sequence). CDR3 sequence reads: CASSIGVRDTQYF. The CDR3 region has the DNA TGTGCCAGTAGTATAGGAGTCCGAGATACGCAGTATTTT.

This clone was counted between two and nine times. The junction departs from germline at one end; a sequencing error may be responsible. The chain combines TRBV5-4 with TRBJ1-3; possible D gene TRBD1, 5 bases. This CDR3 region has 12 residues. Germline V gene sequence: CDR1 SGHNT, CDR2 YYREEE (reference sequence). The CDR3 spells CASSLEGSVENF. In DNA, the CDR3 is TGTGCCAGCAGCTTGGAGGGGTCGGTCGAAAATTTT.